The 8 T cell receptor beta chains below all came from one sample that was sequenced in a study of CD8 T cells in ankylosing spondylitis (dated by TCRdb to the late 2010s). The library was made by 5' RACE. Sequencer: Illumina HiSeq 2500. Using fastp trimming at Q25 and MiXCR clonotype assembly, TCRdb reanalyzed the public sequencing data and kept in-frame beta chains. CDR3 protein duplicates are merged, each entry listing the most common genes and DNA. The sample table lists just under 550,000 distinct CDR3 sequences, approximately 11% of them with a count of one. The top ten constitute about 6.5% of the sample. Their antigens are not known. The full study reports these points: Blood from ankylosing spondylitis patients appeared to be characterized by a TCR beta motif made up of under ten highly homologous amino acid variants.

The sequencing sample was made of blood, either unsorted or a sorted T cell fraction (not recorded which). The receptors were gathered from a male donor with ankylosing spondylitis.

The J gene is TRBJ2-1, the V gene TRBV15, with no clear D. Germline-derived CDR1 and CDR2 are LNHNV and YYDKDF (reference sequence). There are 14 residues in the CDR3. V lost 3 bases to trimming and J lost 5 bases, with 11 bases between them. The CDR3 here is CATSRLLFDNEQFF. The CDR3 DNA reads TGTGCCACCAGCAGGCTCCTCTTTGACAATGAGCAGTTCTTC.

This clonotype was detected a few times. CDR3 residues: CASSRVAGFRYNEQFF. In DNA form, the CDR3 reads TGTGCCAGCAGTCGTGTAGCGGGATTCAGATACAATGAGCAGTTCTTC. The chain has TRBV6-2 or TRBV6-3 and TRBJ2-1; TRBD2 matches at 8 bases. Germline-derived CDR1 and CDR2 are MNHEY and SVGEGT. The trim removed 5 bases at V and 4 bases at J, leaving 10 bases unmatched. The CDR3 has 16 amino acids.

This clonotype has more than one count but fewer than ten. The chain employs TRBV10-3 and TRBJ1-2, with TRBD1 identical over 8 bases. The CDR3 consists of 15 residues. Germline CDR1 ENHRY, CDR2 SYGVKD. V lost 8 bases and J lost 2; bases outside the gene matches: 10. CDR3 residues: CAIGSPDRGNYGYTF. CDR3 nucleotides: TGTGCCATCGGGTCCCCTGACAGGGGAAACTATGGCTACACCTTC.

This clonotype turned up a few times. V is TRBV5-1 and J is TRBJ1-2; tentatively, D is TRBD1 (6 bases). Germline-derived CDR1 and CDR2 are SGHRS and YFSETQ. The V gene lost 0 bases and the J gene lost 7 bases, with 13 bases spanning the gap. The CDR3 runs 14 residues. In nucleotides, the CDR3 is TGCGCCAGCAGCTTGGAAACAGGGATGACTGGCTACACCTTC. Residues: CASSLETGMTGYTF.

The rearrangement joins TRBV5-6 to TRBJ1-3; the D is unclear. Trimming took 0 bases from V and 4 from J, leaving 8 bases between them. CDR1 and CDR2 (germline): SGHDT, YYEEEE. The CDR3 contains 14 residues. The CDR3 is CASSLVERGNTIYF. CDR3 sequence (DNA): TGTGCCAGCAGCTTGGTAGAGAGGGGAAACACCATATATTTT.

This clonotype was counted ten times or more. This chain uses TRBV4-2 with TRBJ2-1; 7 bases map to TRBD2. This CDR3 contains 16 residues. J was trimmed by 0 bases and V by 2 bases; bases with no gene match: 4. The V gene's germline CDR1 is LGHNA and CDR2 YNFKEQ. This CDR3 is CASSQTREVSYNEQFF. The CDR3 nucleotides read TGTGCCAGCAGCCAAACTCGGGAGGTCTCCTACAATGAGCAGTTCTTC.

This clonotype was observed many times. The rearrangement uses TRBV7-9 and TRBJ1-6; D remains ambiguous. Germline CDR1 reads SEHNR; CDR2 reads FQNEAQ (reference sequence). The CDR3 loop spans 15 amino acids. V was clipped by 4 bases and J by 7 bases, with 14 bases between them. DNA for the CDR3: TGTGCCAGCAGCTCCCCTGCGGATGGAAATTCACCCCTCCACTTT. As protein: CASSSPADGNSPLHF.

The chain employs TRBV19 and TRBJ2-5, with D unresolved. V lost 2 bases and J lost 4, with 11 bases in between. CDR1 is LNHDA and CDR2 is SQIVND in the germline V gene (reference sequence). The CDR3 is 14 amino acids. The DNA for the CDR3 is TGTGCCAGTAGTATAACTGGGGTGGGAGAGACCCAGTACTTC. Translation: CASSITGVGETQYF.